This note documents a single TCR beta chain sequence. This sample is drawn from a study of blood T cell repertoires in COVID-19. In the study overall: Samples taken during acute and convalescent COVID-19 were collected in the United States, Italy and Spain. T cells, B-cell-depleted T cells, or PBMCs supplied cDNA or gDNA.

Looked up from germline, CDR1 is SGHVS and CDR2 is FNYEAQ. Deletions cut 1 base from V and 0 bases from J, with 10 bases between. The CDR3 runs 16 residues. The Seattle patients, enrolled during active infection, were followed longitudinally. In the original processing: Reference gene primers were amplified, and this amplification served to estimate nucleated cell counts. Using immunoSEQ multiplex PCR, the repertoire was profiled, and TCRdb retains in-frame clones only, with some absent. V, J and clone size derive from that table, while D and trimming were established from the DNA sequence. The top ten clones hold about 6% of a sample with fewer than 250,000 clones, 86% of them seen once.

The sequenced sample consisted of peripheral blood. This chain connects TRBV7-6 to TRBJ1-3; D not resolved. The source is an elderly woman with COVID-19, enrolled during active disease. For the CDR3, the DNA is TGTGCCAGCAGCTTAGGTCCCCCAGGCTCTGGAAACACCATATATTTT. Protein sequence: CASSLGPPGSGNTIYF. Complete variable domain (other parts from reference TRBV7-6 and TRBJ1-3): GAGVSQSPRYKVTKRGQDVALRCDPISGHVSLYWYRQALGQGPEFLTYFNYEAQQDKSGLPNDRFSAERPEGSISTLTIQRTEQRDSAMYRCASSLGPPGSGNTIYFGEGSWLTVV.